This entry lists 24 T cell receptor beta chains sequenced from one sample in a study of T cell clonality in common variable immunodeficiency (dated by TCRdb to between 2014 and 2017). Results and caveats for the whole study, not just this receptor: Fewer deletions and N-nucleotide insertions were reportedly observed in CVID TCRbeta sequences, and highly modified clones with 13 or more V deletions were reportedly absent from CVID TCRbeta sequences.

Which antigens these TCRs recognize remains unknown. Receptor libraries were prepared by the immunoSEQ multiplex PCR assay. The table comes from immuneACCESS by way of TCRdb, which keeps in-frame sequences with V and J called. Part of the clones is missing from these tables; in studies checked, under half for an unresolved V gene and the rest for unknown reasons. The table shows tens of thousands of clones here, with no singletons. The ten most abundant clones make up roughly 6% of the sample. Sequencing was carried out using peripheral blood mononuclear cells. The source is a human donor with common variable immunodeficiency.

On this clone itself: The read ends 3 residues before the CDR3 terminus; that terminus is restored from the germline J gene. This chain connects TRBV5-1 to TRBJ2-7; D is unclear. Germline CDR1 SGHRS, CDR2 YFSETQ. V lost 0 bases, J lost 6 bases, and 7 bases lay in between. There are 12 residues in the CDR3. The CDR3 loop is CASSLESGEQYF. The CDR3 DNA, read in part, is TGCGCCAGCAGCTTGGAATCGGGCGAG.

In this sample, this clone turned up many times. From the germline J gene comes the end of the CDR3, since the read stops 3 residues before it. The gene calls are TRBV10-3 and TRBJ2-2; TRBD2 matches 12 bases. Germline CDR1 ENHRY, CDR2 SYGVKD. J gave up 7 bases and V 4 bases, and 4 bases lay outside the gene matches. The CDR3 extends over 15 amino acids. CDR3 in amino acids: CAISGTSGKVGELFF. The sequenced CDR3 bases are TGTGCCATCAGTGGGACTAGCGGGAAGGTCGGGGAG.

In its sample, this clone was seen a few times. Read coverage stops 3 residues before the CDR3 terminus; the germline J gene supplies the remainder. This chain joins TRBV7-8 and TRBJ2-7; TRBD1 might be the D (6 bases). Trimming stripped 5 bases from V and 5 bases from J, with 25 bases between. The CDR3 is made up of 17 amino acids. Germline CDR1 reads SGHVS; CDR2 reads FQNEAQ. The CDR3 DNA, read in part, is TGTGCCAGCAGCCTACTCGTCGGGTCGTCAGGGGCTCACGAG. This sequence encodes CASSLLVGSSGAHE. The full CDR3 protein reads CASSLLVGSSGAHEQYF.

This clone was seen at least ten times. The read finishes 3 residues shy of the CDR3 end, and the germline J gene is used to complete it. V and J are TRBV2 and TRBJ1-1; 11 positions agree with TRBD1. The J segment lost 1 base and the V segment lost 4 bases, leaving 8 bases of the junction unmatched. This CDR3 is built from 17 residues. Germline-derived CDR1 and CDR2 are SNHLY and FYNNEI. The CDR3 sequence is CASSVDGQGAQNTEAFF. The part of the CDR3 DNA that was read is TGTGCCAGCAGTGTTGATGGACAGGGGGCCCAGAACACTGAA. Based on the CDR3 plus reference TRBV2 and TRBJ1-1, the full variable domain is EPEVTQTPSHQVTQMGQEVILRCVPISNHLYFYWYRQILGQKVEFLVSFYNNEISEKSEIFDDQFSVERPDGSNFTLKIRSTKLEDSAMYFCASSVDGQGAQNTEAFFGQGTRLTVV.

This clone was picked up many times. The read ends 3 residues shy of where the CDR3 ends; the end is completed using the germline J gene. The gene calls are TRBV14 and TRBJ1-4; a weak D match, TRBD1 (6 bases). Per germline, CDR1 SGHDN and CDR2 FVKESK. The CDR3 consists of 15 residues. V lost 4 bases and J 2 bases, leaving 11 bases between the germline ends. CDR3 amino acids: CASSRLGATNEKLFF. CDR3 bases read: TGTGCCAGCAGCCGCTTGGGGGCTACTAATGAAAAA.

In this sample, this clone turned up a few times. Coverage ceases 3 residues before the CDR3 finishes, and the germline J gene fills in the end. The chain is built from TRBV19 and TRBJ2-7; D is ambiguous. Trimming removed 7 bases from V and 3 bases from J, with 13 bases in between. This CDR3 is 13 amino acids long. Per the germline V gene, CDR1 is LNHDA and CDR2 is SQIVND (reference sequence). CDR3 amino acids: CASTPGTNYEQYF. Incomplete CDR3 DNA: TGTGCCAGTACCCCAGGCACCAACTACGAG.

This clone was counted ten times or more. The read ends 3 residues shy of where the CDR3 ends; the end is completed using the germline J gene. The rearrangement links TRBV18 to TRBJ2-7; a possible D gene is TRBD2 (6 bases). The V end lost 6 bases, the J end lost 6 bases, and 15 bases lay between the germline ends. The germline V gene encodes CDR1 KGHSH and CDR2 LQKENI. There are 13 residues in the CDR3. The DNA read from the CDR3 is TGTGCCAGCTCGGAGGGCCGTCAGGGCGAG. Translated, it gives CASSEGRQGE. The complete CDR3 reads CASSEGRQGEQYF.

On this clone: The observed sequence ends 3 residues before the CDR3 terminus, with the missing tail filled in from the germline J gene. This chain uses TRBV30 with TRBJ2-1; no clear D. This CDR3 is 11 amino acids long. V was clipped by 7 bases and J by 6 bases, with 10 bases between them. CDR1 and CDR2 from the germline V gene are GTSNPN and SVGIG (reference sequence). The covered CDR3 bases are TGTGCCTCCCAAGCGCTCAATGAG. Its translation: CASQALNE. The whole CDR3 sequence is CASQALNEQFF.

This clone came up many times. The read falls 3 residues short of the CDR3 end, and the missing part is taken from the germline J gene. The chain has TRBV6-2 or TRBV6-3 and TRBJ2-3; 8 nucleotides match TRBD1. V was clipped by 6 bases and J by 3 bases; unmatched bases: 5. The CDR3 is 14 amino acids. Germline CDR1 MNHEY, CDR2 SVGEGT. The CDR3 here is CASRGQGRTDTQYF. Incomplete CDR3 DNA: TGTGCCAGCAGAGGACAGGGAAGGACAGATACG.

This clone occurred many times. The observed sequence ends 3 residues before the CDR3 terminus, with the missing tail filled in from the germline J gene. V gene TRBV7-7 combines with J gene TRBJ2-7; the match to TRBD1 covers 8 bases. The CDR3 consists of 15 residues. Germline CDR1 and CDR2: SSHAT and FNYEAQ (reference sequence). The V gene end was trimmed by 1 base and the J gene end by 2 bases; junction bases not matched to a gene: 4. CDR3 bases read: TGTGCCAGCAGCTTAGAACAGGGGGACACCTACGAG. Translation: CASSLEQGDTYE. The whole CDR3 sequence is CASSLEQGDTYEQYF.

The sample holds a few counts of this clone. The missing CDR3 end, 3 residues past where the read stops, is filled in from the germline J gene. The chain recombines TRBV5-5 with TRBJ2-7; possible D gene TRBD1, 5 bases. CDR3 length equals 13 residues. The germline CDR1 and CDR2 sequences are SGHKS and YYEKEE (reference sequence). V was shortened by 1 base and J by 3 bases, with 8 bases between the two germline ends. Incomplete CDR3 DNA: TGTGCCAGCAGCTTGACAGGCTACTACGAG. Protein product: CASSLTGYYE. The whole CDR3 sequence reads CASSLTGYYEQYF. The complete variable domain, with remaining parts taken from reference TRBV5-5 and TRBJ2-7, reads DAGVTQSPTHLIKTRGQQVTLRCSPISGHKSVSWYQQVLGQGPQFIFQYYEKEERGRGNFPDRFSARQFPNYSSELNVNALLLGDSALYLCASSLTGYYEQYFGPGTRLTVT.

This clone was observed at least ten times. The sequenced fragment ends 3 residues before the CDR3 boundary, so the rest is inferred from the germline J gene. V usage is TRBV5-5 and J usage is TRBJ1-2; 8 positions agree with TRBD1. Germline-derived CDR1 and CDR2 are SGHKS and YYEKEE (reference sequence). The CDR3 loop spans 13 amino acids. Incomplete CDR3 DNA: TGTGCCAGCAGCTATACCAGGACAGGGGGC. It specifies CASSYTRTGG. Given in full, the CDR3 is CASSYTRTGGYTF. The variable domain in full, completed from reference TRBV5-5 and TRBJ1-2, reads DAGVTQSPTHLIKTRGQQVTLRCSPISGHKSVSWYQQVLGQGPQFIFQYYEKEERGRGNFPDRFSARQFPNYSSELNVNALLLGDSALYLCASSYTRTGGYTFGSGTRLTVV.

At least ten counts were recorded for this clone. Read coverage stops 3 residues before the CDR3 terminus; the germline J gene supplies the remainder. The chain joins TRBV7-2 to TRBJ1-1; 9 bases are shared with TRBD1. The length of the CDR3 is 15 residues. J was trimmed by 4 bases and V by 5 bases; bases with no gene match: 8. From germline, CDR1 is SGHTA and CDR2 FQGNSA. The chain's CDR3 is CASSTNRGHGTEAFF. The sequenced part of the CDR3 DNA is TGTGCCAGCAGCACCAACAGGGGGCACGGCACTGAA.

This clone came up a few times. The read ends 3 residues shy of where the CDR3 ends; the end is completed using the germline J gene. The chain links TRBV6-1 to TRBJ2-7, with 11 bases aligning to TRBD2. The CDR3 has 15 residues. Germline CDR1 reads MNHNS; CDR2 reads SASEGT. V trimming: 3 bases; J trimming: 2 bases; junction bases outside the gene matches: 3. The DNA read from the CDR3 is TGTGCCAGCAGTGACCTAGCGGGAGGCACCTACGAG. This translates into CASSDLAGGTYE. The full CDR3 sequence reads CASSDLAGGTYEQYF.

Of note for this clone: The read stops 3 residues short of the end of the CDR3; the missing end is completed from the germline J gene. The chain joins TRBV7-3 to TRBJ2-2; 10 positions agree with TRBD2. Germline loops: CDR1 SGHTA, CDR2 FQGTGA. The CDR3 spans 15 residues. The V and J ends lost 6 bases and 6 bases, in that order; junction bases with no gene match: 7. Here the CDR3 reads CASSSSGSPAGELFF. Partial CDR3 DNA: TGTGCCAGCAGTTCTAGCGGGAGTCCGGCCGGGGAG.

This clone was seen at least ten times. The read is 3 residues too short to cover the CDR3 end, so that end is filled in from the germline J gene. The chain recombines TRBV11-2 with TRBJ2-6, with TRBD1 as a possible D gene (5 bases). The CDR3 is 15 residues long. The germline CDR1 and CDR2 sequences are SGHAT and FQNNGV. Trimming cost V 6 bases and J 2 bases, with 11 bases left between them. The covered CDR3 bases are TGTGCCAGCAGGTACCAAGGGGCTGGGGCCAACGTC. Translating it yields CASRYQGAGANV. The full CDR3 is CASRYQGAGANVLTF.

A word on this clone: The DNA ends 3 residues before the CDR3 does, and the rest of the CDR3 is filled in from the germline J gene. This chain uses TRBV2 with TRBJ2-5, with a weak D call TRBD2 (6 bases). The V end lost 8 bases, the J end lost 4 bases, and 14 bases lay between the germline ends. The V gene's germline CDR1 is SNHLY and CDR2 FYNNEI. The CDR3 loop spans 13 amino acids. The CDR3 bases that were read are TGTGCCAGCGGACTAAACGCCGGAGAGACC. It encodes CASGLNAGET. The entire CDR3 sequence reads CASGLNAGETQYF.

At least ten counts were recorded for this clone. Sequencing ends 3 residues short of the CDR3 end; the germline J gene provides the rest. The chain employs TRBV5-1 and TRBJ2-2; 7 bases are shared with TRBD1. In germline, CDR1 is SGHRS, CDR2 YFSETQ. The CDR3 sequence is 14 residues long. The J segment lost 0 bases and the V segment lost 10 bases, leaving 6 bases of the junction unmatched. CDR3 region: CAGRDSANTGELFF. Incomplete CDR3 DNA: TGCGCCGGCCGGGACAGCGCGAACACCGGGGAG.

This clone was found many times. CDR3 amino acids: CASSLLQGAYEQYF. The CDR3 DNA, read in part, is TGTGCCAGTAGTCTGTTACAGGGGGCCTACGAG. This chain uses TRBV19 with TRBJ2-7; 8 bases match TRBD1. The sequenced fragment ends 3 residues before the CDR3 boundary, so the rest is inferred from the germline J gene. This CDR3 has 14 amino acids. Trimming removed 5 bases from V and 2 bases from J; junction bases left unmatched: 5. Germline values: CDR1 LNHDA, CDR2 SQIVND (reference sequence). Variable domain in full (rest from reference TRBV19 and TRBJ2-7): DGGITQSPKYLFRKEGQNVTLSCEQNLNHDAMYWYRQDPGQGLRLIYYSQIVNDFQKGDIAEGYSVSREKKESFPLTVTSAQKNPTAFYLCASSLLQGAYEQYFGPGTRLTVT.

This clone has at least ten counts. The DNA read from the CDR3 is TGTGCCAGCTCGGGTTATAGCGGGGCCCAAGAGACC. It yields the protein CASSGYSGAQET. The full CDR3 is CASSGYSGAQETQYF. V and J are TRBV18 and TRBJ2-5, with 8 nucleotides matching TRBD2. The read halts 3 residues ahead of the CDR3 end, with the missing end drawn from the germline J gene. Germline V lookup: CDR1 KGHSH, CDR2 LQKENI. Trimming took 6 bases from V and 1 from J; bases not matched to a gene: 7. The length of the CDR3 is 15 residues.

This clone was seen ten or more times. The read stops 3 residues short of the end of the CDR3; the missing end is completed from the germline J gene. The V and J genes are TRBV13 and TRBJ2-7, with TRBD2 matching over 7 bases. Germline V gene sequence: CDR1 PRHDT, CDR2 FYEKMQ (reference sequence). The trim removed 3 bases at V and 4 bases at J, leaving 9 bases unmatched. The CDR3 extends over 15 amino acids. CDR3 loop: CASSFRGRGGYEQYF. CDR3 DNA, as far as it was read: TGTGCCAGCAGCTTTCGCGGGAGAGGCGGTTACGAG.

This clone was found a few times. This CDR3 is also generated by other DNA sequences in the sample. The CDR3 is CSASRGQETQYF. Partial CDR3 DNA: TGCAGTGCTAGCAGGGGGCAAGAGACC. The chain combines TRBV20-1 with TRBJ2-5; 7 positions match TRBD1. The read halts 3 residues ahead of the CDR3 end, with the missing end drawn from the germline J gene. This CDR3 has 12 amino acids. Looked up from germline, CDR1 is DFQATT and CDR2 is SNEGSKA (reference sequence). With V trimmed by 3 bases and J by 2 bases, 0 bases remained unmatched.

The table lists this clone with a few counts. The CDR3 extends 3 residues past the end of the read, so its final part is completed from the germline J gene. The gene calls are TRBV7-6 and TRBJ2-1, with TRBD2 matching 7 bases. The J segment lost 7 bases and the V segment lost 3 bases, leaving 6 bases of the junction unmatched. The CDR3 contains 14 residues. The germline CDR1 and CDR2 sequences are SGHVS and FNYEAQ. CDR3 loop: CASSLSGGRNEQFF. The part of the CDR3 DNA that was read is TGTGCCAGCAGCTTGTCGGGGGGTAGAAATGAG.

This clone was detected ten times or more. From the germline J gene comes the end of the CDR3, since the read stops 3 residues before it. Other DNA sequences of this sample code for an identical CDR3. V is TRBV9 and J is TRBJ2-5; D possibly corresponds to TRBD1 (6 bases). Germline V gene lookup returns CDR1 SGDLS and CDR2 YYNGEE. Trimming stripped 0 bases from V and 5 bases from J, with 8 bases between. The CDR3 consists of 13 residues. CDR3 loop: CASSVARGETQYF. Partial CDR3 DNA: TGTGCCAGCAGCGTAGCCAGGGGTGAGACC.